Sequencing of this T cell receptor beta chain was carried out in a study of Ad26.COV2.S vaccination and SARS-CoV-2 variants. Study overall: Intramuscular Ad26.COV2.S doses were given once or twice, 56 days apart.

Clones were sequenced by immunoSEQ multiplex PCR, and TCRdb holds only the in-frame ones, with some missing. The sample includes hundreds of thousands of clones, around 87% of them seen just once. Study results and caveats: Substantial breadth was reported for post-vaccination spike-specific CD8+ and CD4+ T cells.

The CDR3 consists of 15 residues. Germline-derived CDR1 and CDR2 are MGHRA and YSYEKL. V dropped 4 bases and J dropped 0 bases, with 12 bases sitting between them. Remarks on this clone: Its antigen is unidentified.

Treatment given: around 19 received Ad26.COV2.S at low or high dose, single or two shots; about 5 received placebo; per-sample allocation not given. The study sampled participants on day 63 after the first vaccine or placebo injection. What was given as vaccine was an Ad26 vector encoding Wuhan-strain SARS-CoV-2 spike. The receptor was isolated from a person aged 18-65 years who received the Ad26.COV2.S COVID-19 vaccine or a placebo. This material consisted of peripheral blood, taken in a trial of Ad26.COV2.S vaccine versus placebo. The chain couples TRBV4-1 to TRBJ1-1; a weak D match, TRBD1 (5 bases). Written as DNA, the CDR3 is TGCGCCAGCAGCCCCAGGGCAGGCATGAACACTGAAGCTTTCTTT. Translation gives CASSPRAGMNTEAFF.